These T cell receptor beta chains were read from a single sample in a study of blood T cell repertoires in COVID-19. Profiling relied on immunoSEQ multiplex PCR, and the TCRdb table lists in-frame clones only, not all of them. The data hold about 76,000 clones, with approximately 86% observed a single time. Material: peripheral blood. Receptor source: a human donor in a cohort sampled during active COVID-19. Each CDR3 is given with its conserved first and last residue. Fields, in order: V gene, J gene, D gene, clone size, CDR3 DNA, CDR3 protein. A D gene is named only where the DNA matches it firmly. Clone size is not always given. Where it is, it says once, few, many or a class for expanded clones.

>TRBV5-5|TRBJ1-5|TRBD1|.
TGTGCCAGCAGCTCACAGGGGGCGCGAGGTCAGCCCCAGCATTTT
CASSSQGARGQPQHF
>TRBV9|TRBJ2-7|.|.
TGTGCCAGCAGCGTAGGCCAGGCAACTGGTAACGAGCAGTACTTC
CASSVGQATGNEQYF
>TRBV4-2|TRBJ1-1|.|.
TGTGCCAGCAGCCAAATTATGAACACTGAAGCTTTCTTT
CASSQIMNTEAFF
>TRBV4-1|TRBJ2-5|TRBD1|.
TGCGCCAGCAGCCAAGAGCAGACAGGGGGTTCTTCGGAGACCCAGTACTTC
CASSQEQTGGSSETQYF
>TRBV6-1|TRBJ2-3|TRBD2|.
TGTGCCAGCAGTGAATTCGGCGGGGGTAGCACAGATACGCAGTATTTT
CASSEFGGGSTDTQYF
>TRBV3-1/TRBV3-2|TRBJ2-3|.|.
TGTGCCAGCAGCCAAATCAGGCTGGATACGCAGTATTTT
CASSQIRLDTQYF
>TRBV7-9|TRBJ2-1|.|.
TGTGCCAGCAGCCGAGGACAACCGTCCTACAATGAGCAGTTCTTC
CASSRGQPSYNEQFF
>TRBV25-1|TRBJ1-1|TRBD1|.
TGTGCCAGCAGTAAGGACAGGGTGAGCACTGAAGCTTTCTTT
CASSKDRVSTEAFF
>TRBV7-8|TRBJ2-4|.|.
TGTGCCAGCAGCTTCTCAGGGAACAAAAACATTCAGTACTTC
CASSFSGNKNIQYF
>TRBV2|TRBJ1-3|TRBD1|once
TGTGCCAGCACCACGCAGGGGGCTCGTACAGGAAACACCATATATTTT
CASTTQGARTGNTIYF
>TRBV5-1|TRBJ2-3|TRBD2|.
TGCGCCAGCAGCTTGGCCTTAACTAGCGGGTGGGACACAGATACGCAGTATTTT
CASSLALTSGWDTDTQYF
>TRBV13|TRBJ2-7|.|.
TGTGCCAGCAGCTTCAGGGGTGAGCAGTACTTC
CASSFRGEQYF
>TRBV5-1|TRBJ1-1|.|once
TGCGCCAGCAGCTTCGGGTCGGGGATCACTGAAGCTTTCTTT
CASSFGSGITEAFF
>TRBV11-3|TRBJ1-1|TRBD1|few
TGTGCCAGCAGCCTCGGCCCCTCTGCTACGGGACAGGGTGGAGCTTTCTTT
CASSLGPSATGQGGAFF
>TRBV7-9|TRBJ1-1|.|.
TGTGCCAGCAGTCGAGCGGGGTTTGGCACTGAAGCTTTCTTT
CASSRAGFGTEAFF
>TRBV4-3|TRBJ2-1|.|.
TGCGCCAGCAGCCAAAACCGGGTCCCCAGGGGCGAGCAGTTCTTC
CASSQNRVPRGEQFF
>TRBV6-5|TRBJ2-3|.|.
TGTGCCAGCAGGGACAGTGGTGATACGCAGTATTTT
CASRDSGDTQYF
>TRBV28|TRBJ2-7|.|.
TGTGCCAGCAGTTTTGGGCGGGCCGACTACTACGAGCAGTACTTC
CASSFGRADYYEQYF
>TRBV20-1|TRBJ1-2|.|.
TGCAGTGCCGGGGGGACCTATGGCTACACCTTC
CSAGGTYGYTF
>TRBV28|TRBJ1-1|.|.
TGTGCCAGCAGTTCTGGGGGAGAGGGGGACACTGAAGCTTTCTTT
CASSSGGEGDTEAFF
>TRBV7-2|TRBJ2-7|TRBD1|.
TGTGCCAGCAGCTTGGGGACAGGGGGGTCTCGCGAGCAGTACTTC
CASSLGTGGSREQYF
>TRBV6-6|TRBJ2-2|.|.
TGTGCCAGCAGTTACGCAGGGCTCACCGGGGAGCTGTTTTTT
CASSYAGLTGELFF
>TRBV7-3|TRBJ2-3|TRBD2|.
TGTGCCAGCAGCCCAAAGAGGACTAGCGGACAAGATACGCAGTATTTT
CASSPKRTSGQDTQYF
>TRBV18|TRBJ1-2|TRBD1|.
TGTGCCAGCTCATCAGGGGGCAATAACTATGGCTACACCTTC
CASSSGGNNYGYTF
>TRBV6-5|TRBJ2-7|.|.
TGTGCCGCCGCGGGGCTGTCCTACGAGCAGTACTTC
CAAAGLSYEQYF
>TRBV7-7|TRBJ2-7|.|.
TGTGCTAGCAGCTTAGCAGAGGGAGGAGAGCAGTACTTC
CASSLAEGGEQYF
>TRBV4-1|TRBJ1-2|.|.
TGCGCCAGCAGAAATTGGGCAGGGGAGTATAGCGGCTACACCTTC
CASRNWAGEYSGYTF
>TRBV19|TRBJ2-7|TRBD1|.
TGTGCCAGTAGTATCATGACAGGGCCCCACGAGCAGTACTTC
CASSIMTGPHEQYF
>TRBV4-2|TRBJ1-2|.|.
TGTGCCAGCAGCCAAGATAAAACCGGGTCAGGGGCTAACTATGGCTACACCTTC
CASSQDKTGSGANYGYTF
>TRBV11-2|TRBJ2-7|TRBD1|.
TGTGCCAGCAGCGAAACCGACAGGGGAGCCGTCTACGAGCAGTACTTC
CASSETDRGAVYEQYF
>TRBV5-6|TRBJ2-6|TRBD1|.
TGTGCCAGCAGCTTTGGGCAGGGGGTCTCTGGGGCCAACGTCCTGACTTTC
CASSFGQGVSGANVLTF
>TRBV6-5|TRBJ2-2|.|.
TGTGCCAGCAGTAAAAGAGGGACCGGGGAGCTGTTTTTT
CASSKRGTGELFF
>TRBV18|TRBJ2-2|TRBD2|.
TGTGCCAGCTCACCGTGGCTAGCGGAAACCGGGGAGCTGTTTTTT
CASSPWLAETGELFF
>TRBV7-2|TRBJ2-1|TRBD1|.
TGTGCCAGCAGCCCCCAGGGACAGGGACGATATGAGCAGTTCTTC
CASSPQGQGRYEQFF
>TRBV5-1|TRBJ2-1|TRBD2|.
TGCGCCAGCAGCTTGAATGCGGGAGGTGAGCAGTTCTTC
CASSLNAGGEQFF
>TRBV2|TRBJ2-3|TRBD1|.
TGTGCCAGCAGTCCGGGACAGGGTAAATCAGATACGCAATATTTT
CASSPGQGKSDTQYF
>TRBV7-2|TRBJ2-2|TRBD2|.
TGTGCCAGCAGCTCGAAAACTGGACTAGCGGGGGGGAACACCGGGGAGCTGTTTTTT
CASSSKTGLAGGNTGELFF
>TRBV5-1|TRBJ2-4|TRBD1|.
TGCGCCAGCAGCACCGGGACAGCCGCCAAAAACATTCAGTACTTC
CASSTGTAAKNIQYF
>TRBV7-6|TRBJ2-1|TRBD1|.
TGTGCCAGCAGCCCGACAGGGGCCCACTACAATGAGCAGTTCTTC
CASSPTGAHYNEQFF
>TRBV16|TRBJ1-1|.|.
TGTGCCAGCAGTCTCCGGGAAAACACTGAAGCTTTCTTT
CASSLRENTEAFF
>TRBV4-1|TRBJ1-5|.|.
TGCGCCAGCAGCCAAGATCTTGGTCCCCTAGCCCAGCATTTT
CASSQDLGPLAQHF
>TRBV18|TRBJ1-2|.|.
TGTGCCAGCTCACCGGACACAGGGCTTATATATGGCTACACCTTC
CASSPDTGLIYGYTF
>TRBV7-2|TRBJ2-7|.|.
TGTGCCAGCAGCTTAGGTCTCAGAAGAAGCTACGAGCAGTACTTC
CASSLGLRRSYEQYF
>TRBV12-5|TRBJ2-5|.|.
TGTGCTAGTGGTTTGATGGCAGGGTGGGAGACCCAGTACTTC
CASGLMAGWETQYF
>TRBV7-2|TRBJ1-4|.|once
TGTGCCAGCAGCCCGGGACAAGAGGAAAAACTGTTTTTT
CASSPGQEEKLFF
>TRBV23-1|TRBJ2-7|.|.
TGCGCCAGCAGTCAAGGGGAAGGAGGGCTGGGGGACGAGCAGTACTTC
CASSQGEGGLGDEQYF
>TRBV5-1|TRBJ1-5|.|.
TGCGCCAGCAGCGTTGGGGGGGATCAGCCCCAGCATTTT
CASSVGGDQPQHF
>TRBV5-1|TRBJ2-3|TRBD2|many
TGCGCCAGCAGCTTCGGTAGCGGGACCACAGATACGCAGTATTTT
CASSFGSGTTDTQYF
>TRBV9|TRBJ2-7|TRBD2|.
TGTGCCAGCAGCGTGGGTAGCGGGGGGGCCGATATATATAACTTC
CASSVGSGGADIYNF
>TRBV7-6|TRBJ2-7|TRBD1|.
TGTGCCAGCAGTGCCGGGACAGGGCGTGGAGAGCAGTACTTC
CASSAGTGRGEQYF
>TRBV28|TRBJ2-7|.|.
TGTGCCAGCACCCCCCATGAGGAGACTACTTACGAGCAGTACTTC
CASTPHEETTYEQYF
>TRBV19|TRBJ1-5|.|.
TGTGCCAGTAGATATCGCAATCAGCCCCAGCATTTT
CASRYRNQPQHF
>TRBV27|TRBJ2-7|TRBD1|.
TGTGCCAGCAGCCGCCAACCGGGACAGATCTACGAGCAGTACTTC
CASSRQPGQIYEQYF